The 2 T cell receptor beta chains reported below all come from one sample, sequenced in a study of CD8+ T cells in alopecia areata. Cells that came from pooled cutaneous lymph nodes were sorted using CD4, CD8alpha, NKG2D, NKG2ACE and other markers. After isolation, RNA underwent reverse transcription to generate cDNA as the sequencing template. Here immunoSEQ multiplex PCR was the method, and the copy in TCRdb shows in-frame clones only, minus some. The repertoire has over 15,000 clones, none seen only once; the ten largest take approximately 33%. The sample consisted of CD8+ T cells sorted from a lymph node. All receptors come from a C3H/HeJ mouse with alopecia areata. Strain haplotype at MHC: H2-k.

This clone was detected ten times or more. Mouse germline and gene names are used. The read ends 4 residues shy of where the CDR3 ends; the end is completed using the germline J gene. The chain has TRBV13-3 and TRBJ1-4; no firm D call. The CDR3 runs 14 residues. CDR1 and CDR2 from the germline V gene are NNHDY and SYVADS. V lost 1 base, J lost 1 base, and 5 bases lay in between. CDR3 residues: CASSDLSSNERLFF. The DNA read from the CDR3 is TGTGCCAGCAGTGATCTCAGTTCCAACGAA.

The sample holds a few counts of this clone. Mouse names are used for the genes. CDR3 bases read: TGTGCCAGCAGTGACAGGGCCAACGAA. Its translation: CASSDRANE. The complete CDR3 sequence is CASSDRANERLFF. This chain uses TRBV14 with TRBJ1-4, with 7 positions matching TRBD1. With the read ending 4 residues before the CDR3 end, the germline J gene is used to fill in that end. The CDR3 length is 13 residues. CDR1 SGHDT and CDR2 FRDEAV come from the germline V gene. Unmatched junction bases numbered 0, after V lost 4 bases and J lost 3 bases.